One and the same sample provided the 27 T cell receptor beta chains below, sequenced in a study of sequential checkpoint blockade in melanoma. Treatment of the sample: randomized to nivolumab then ipilimumab (arm A) or the reverse (arm B). The protocol was immunoSEQ multiplex PCR, while the TCRdb copy is restricted to in-frame clones and leaves out a portion. The sample contains 15,000 to 20,000 clones, around 94% of which appear only once. Sequencing was performed on CD8+ T cells sorted from blood (inferred from file names), taken from a patient given nivolumab and ipilimumab in sequence. Every receptor here comes from a human donor with melanoma.

The rearrangement uses TRBV9 and TRBJ2-3, with 9 bases aligning to TRBD2. Germline V gene data show CDR1 as SGDLS and CDR2 as YYNGEE. The CDR3 sequence is 15 residues long. The J segment lost 0 bases and the V segment lost 4 bases, leaving 3 bases of the junction unmatched. The CDR3, as DNA: TGTGCCAGCAGCCAGACTAGCGGAAGCACAGATACGCAGTATTTT. Translated: CASSQTSGSTDTQYF.

This CDR3 is CASSLGTTYEQYV. CDR3 coding DNA: TGTGCCAGCAGCCTCGGGACAACTTACGAGCAGTACGTC. The V call is TRBV7-8, the J call TRBJ2-7; tentative D call: TRBD1 (6 bases). This CDR3 contains 13 residues. V was clipped by 5 bases and J by 4 bases, with 12 bases between them. CDR1 is SGHVS, CDR2 FQNEAQ, per germline.

The chain uses TRBV5-6 and TRBJ1-4; TRBD1 might be the D (6 bases). With 4 bases removed from V and 3 bases from J, the gap between germline ends came to 16 bases. Germline values: CDR1 SGHDT, CDR2 YYEEEE. The CDR3 sequence is 16 residues long. The CDR3 DNA reads as TGTGCCAGCAGCCCGGACGGGACACTACCTAATGAAAAACTGTTTTTT. It is translated as CASSPDGTLPNEKLFF.

The chain has TRBV11-2 and TRBJ2-7; D might be TRBD2 (6 bases). V was cut by 6 bases and J by 3 bases, with 15 bases left in between. The CDR3 has 14 residues. Germline assignment: CDR1 SGHAT and CDR2 FQNNGV. CDR3 bases: TGTGCCAGCAGTCCCCCCGGGACTTACTACGAGCAGTACTTC. It encodes CASSPPGTYYEQYF.

This chain joins TRBV5-6 and TRBJ2-7, with TRBD2 as a possible D gene (6 bases). This CDR3 is 13 amino acids long. Germline loops: CDR1 SGHDT, CDR2 YYEEEE. V dropped 0 bases and J dropped 7 bases, with 11 bases sitting between them. In DNA form, the CDR3 reads TGTGCCAGCAGCTTGGGCCGGGGGAGGGAGCAGTACGTC. Translated: CASSLGRGREQYV.

The V call is TRBV7-8, the J call TRBJ1-6; the D gene is possibly TRBD1 (6 bases). The CDR3 is 15 amino acids. Germline V lookup: CDR1 SGHVS, CDR2 FQNEAQ. Trimming stripped 4 bases from V and 4 bases from J, with 11 bases between. CDR3 in DNA: TGTGCCAGCAGCTCGTCACAGGGATATAATTCACCCCTCCACTTT. This encodes CASSSSQGYNSPLHF.

The V gene is TRBV4-3, the J gene TRBJ1-2; D is unresolved. The V and J ends lost 0 bases and 10 bases respectively, with 12 bases between them. The CDR3 runs to 13 residues. Germline V gives CDR1 LGHNA, CDR2 YSLEER. The CDR3 coding sequence is TGCGCCAGCAGCCAAGATACCGGGGTTGACTACACCTTC. It is translated as CASSQDTGVDYTF.

The chain links TRBV28 to TRBJ2-7; the D gene is possibly TRBD1 (5 bases). V was clipped by 5 bases and J by 4 bases, with 12 bases between them. CDR3 size: 13 residues. Per the germline V gene, CDR1 is MDHEN and CDR2 is SYDVKM. The CDR3 protein is CASSPYDSYEQYF. The CDR3 nucleotides are TGTGCCAGCAGTCCGTACGACAGTTACGAGCAGTACTTC. Drawing the rest from reference TRBV28 and TRBJ2-7, the complete variable domain is DVKVTQSSRYLVKRTGEKVFLECVQDMDHENMFWYRQDPGLGLRLIYFSYDVKMKEKGDIPEGYSVSREKKERFSLILESASTNQTSMYLCASSPYDSYEQYFGPGTRLTVT.

V and J are TRBV5-6 and TRBJ2-7, with TRBD1 as a possible D gene (5 bases). CDR3 length equals 13 residues. V was shortened by 3 bases and J by 7 bases, with 14 bases between the two germline ends. Germline lookup yields CDR1 SGHDT and CDR2 YYEEEE. CDR3 nucleotide sequence: TGTGCCAGCAGCTACCGGACAATAGAGGAGCAGTACGTC. Translation gives CASSYRTIEEQYV.

This chain uses TRBV28 with TRBJ2-7, with 9 bases aligning to TRBD1. The CDR3 has 14 amino acids. V lost 6 bases and J lost 6; bases outside the gene matches: 9. Germline values: CDR1 MDHEN, CDR2 SYDVKM. The CDR3 nucleotides are TGTGCCAGCAGCCAACTCGGACAGGGGATCGAGCAGTACGTC. Translating gives CASSQLGQGIEQYV.

Details on this clone: Mismatch with germline at one junction end may stem from a read error. The chain links TRBV7-9 to TRBJ1-1; tentative D call: TRBD1 (5 bases). Germline CDR1 and CDR2: SEHNR and FQNEAQ (reference sequence). This CDR3 region has 12 residues. This CDR3 is CASSLDEQARIF. CDR3 nucleotides: TGTGCCAGCAGCTTAGACGAACAGGCCCGGATTTTT. Full variable domain (remainder filled in from reference TRBV7-9 and TRBJ1-1): DTGVSQNPRHKITKRGQNVTFRCDPISEHNRLYWYRQTLGQGPEFLTYFQNEAQLEKSRLLSDRFSAERPKGSFSTLEIQRTEQGDSAMYLCASSLDEQARIFGQGTRLTVV.

This clone came up once. The V gene is TRBV7-8, the J gene TRBJ1-2; D ambiguous. The CDR3 is made up of 12 amino acids. V gave up 2 bases and J gave up 7 bases, with 8 bases separating them. The V gene's germline CDR1 is SGHVS and CDR2 FQNEAQ. The CDR3 loop is CASSLMGGGYTF. CDR3 nucleotides: TGTGCCAGCAGCTTAATGGGAGGTGGCTACACCTTC. The full variable domain, with the rest looked up from reference TRBV7-8 and TRBJ1-2, is GAGVSQSPRYKVAKRGQDVALRCDPISGHVSLFWYQQALGQGPEFLTYFQNEAQLDKSGLPSDRFFAERPEGSVSTLKIQRTQQEDSAVYLCASSLMGGGYTFGSGTRLTVV.

This clone came up once. This chain connects TRBV2 to TRBJ1-6; maybe TRBD1 (6 bases). The CDR3 extends over 16 amino acids. Germline CDR1 reads SNHLY; CDR2 reads FYNNEI. Between the trimmed V and J ends, which lost 5 bases and 2 bases, there was a span of 13 bases. The CDR3 DNA reads TGTGCCAGCAGTACAACCGGGACACCCTATAATTCACCCCTCCACTTT. As protein: CASSTTGTPYNSPLHF. Filled out from reference TRBV2 and TRBJ1-6, the complete variable domain reads EPEVTQTPSHQVTQMGQEVILRCVPISNHLYFYWYRQILGQKVEFLVSFYNNEISEKSEIFDDQFSVERPDGSNFTLKIRSTKLEDSAMYFCASSTTGTPYNSPLHFGNGTRLTVT.

V usage is TRBV28 and J usage is TRBJ2-1; D is perhaps TRBD1 (6 bases). CDR3 length: 14 residues. V shed 6 bases and J shed 4 bases, with 13 bases lying between them. The germline gives CDR1 MDHEN, CDR2 SYDVKM. Here the CDR3 reads CASSRGHTYNEQFF. The DNA for the CDR3 is TGTGCCAGCAGCAGGGGACACACATACAATGAGCAGTTCTTC.

This sequence joins TRBV7-9 and TRBJ1-5, with a tentative D call TRBD1 (5 bases). The CDR3 sequence is 16 residues long. Germline V lookup: CDR1 SEHNR, CDR2 FQNEAQ (reference sequence). Between the trimmed V and J ends, which lost 1 base and 4 bases, there was a span of 14 bases. CDR3 sequence reads: CASSLDHYGGNQPQHF. CDR3 nucleotides: TGTGCCAGCAGCTTAGATCATTACGGGGGAAATCAGCCCCAGCATTTT.

V usage is TRBV5-4 and J usage is TRBJ1-2; 7 nucleotides align to TRBD1. The V segment lost 3 bases and the J segment 6 bases; nucleotides outside the gene matches: 8. CDR1 and CDR2 from the germline V gene are SGHNT and YYREEE (reference sequence). CDR3 size: 14 residues. The CDR3 protein is CASSWGTADNGYTF. Written as DNA, the CDR3 is TGTGCCAGCAGCTGGGGGACAGCGGATAATGGCTACACCTTC.

The chain uses TRBV5-6 and TRBJ1-1; no clear D. The length of the CDR3 is 14 residues. In germline, CDR1 is SGHDT, CDR2 YYEEEE. V was clipped by 1 base and J by 0 bases, with 7 bases between them. The CDR3 nucleotides are TGTGCCAGCAGCTTGCAGGTAATGAACACTGAAGCTTTCTTT. As protein: CASSLQVMNTEAFF.

This chain's CDR3 is CASSEGGEGYF. The DNA of the CDR3 is TGTGCCAGCAGTGAAGGGGGGGAGGGGTACTTC. This chain connects TRBV6-1 to TRBJ2-7; 7 positions match TRBD2. Germline V gives CDR1 MNHNS, CDR2 SASEGT. The CDR3 runs to 11 residues. V gave up 1 base and J gave up 12 bases; unmatched junction bases: 3.

This chain connects TRBV19 to TRBJ1-1, with D possibly being TRBD1 (6 bases). Trimming removed 8 bases from V and 8 bases from J, with 12 bases in between. Germline CDR1 reads LNHDA; CDR2 reads SQIVND (reference sequence). CDR3 length: 11 residues. The CDR3 loop reads CASSTGPEAFF. The CDR3 bases are TGTGCCAGTTCGACAGGACCCGAAGCTTTCTTT.

The V call is TRBV7-9, the J call TRBJ2-7; 8 nucleotides line up with TRBD1. V gave up 5 bases and J gave up 1 base; unmatched junction bases: 13. Germline-derived CDR1 and CDR2 are SEHNR and FQNEAQ (reference sequence). The CDR3 runs 17 residues. CDR3 loop: CASSPRFDRGTSYEQYF. Written as DNA, the CDR3 is TGTGCCAGCAGCCCGCGGTTCGACAGGGGCACATCCTACGAGCAGTACTTC.

The CDR3 DNA sequence: TGTGCCAGCAGCCGGGACAGGGTCGGCGAGCAGTACGTC. This encodes CASSRDRVGEQYV. The chain has TRBV5-4 and TRBJ2-7, with 9 bases lining up with TRBD1. V shed 4 bases, J shed 6 bases, and the junction held 5 bases outside the gene matches. CDR3 length: 13 residues. In germline, CDR1 is SGHNT, CDR2 YYREEE (reference sequence).

V is TRBV11-2 and J is TRBJ1-1; 9 bases fit TRBD1. This CDR3 is 12 amino acids long. V shed 5 bases and J 7 bases; nucleotides not matched to a gene: 2. Germline V gene lookup returns CDR1 SGHAT and CDR2 FQNNGV. The CDR3 loop is CASSGTGLEAFF. CDR3 in DNA: TGTGCCAGCAGCGGGACAGGGCTTGAAGCTTTCTTT. Combining the CDR3 with reference TRBV11-2 and TRBJ1-1 gives the whole variable domain EAGVAQSPRYKIIEKRQSVAFWCNPISGHATLYWYQQILGQGPKLLIQFQNNGVVDDSQLPKDRFSAERLKGVDSTLKIQPAKLEDSAVYLCASSGTGLEAFFGQGTRLTVV.

The chain is built from TRBV5-6 and TRBJ1-2; D remains unclear. V was pared by 0 bases and J by 4 bases, with 19 bases between. Germline CDR1 and CDR2: SGHDT and YYEEEE. CDR3 length: 17 residues. DNA of the CDR3: TGTGCCAGCAGCTTGGCAGACGAGACCGAGACTCCCTATGGCTACACCTTC. The encoded protein is CASSLADETETPYGYTF.

This chain joins TRBV29-1 and TRBJ1-2; a weak D match, TRBD1 (5 bases). From germline, CDR1 is SQVTM and CDR2 ANQGSEA. The CDR3 has 13 residues. V lost 2 bases to trimming and J lost 4 bases, with 11 bases between them. The CDR3, as DNA: TGCAGCGTTGAACCTACGACAGTCTATGGCTACACCTTC. Translated: CSVEPTTVYGYTF.

This chain joins TRBV4-3 and TRBJ1-2; TRBD1 aligns across 7 bases. The trim removed 3 bases at V and 8 bases at J, leaving 6 bases unmatched. This CDR3 comprises 13 residues. Looked up from germline, CDR1 is LGHNA and CDR2 is YSLEER. The DNA of the CDR3 is TGCGCCAGCAGCCACTCGGAGGGGGCAGGCTACACCTTC. Protein: CASSHSEGAGYTF.

The gene calls are TRBV7-6 and TRBJ1-6, with 10 nucleotides matching TRBD1. CDR1 is SGHVS, CDR2 FNYEAQ, per germline. The CDR3 is made up of 16 amino acids. Losses at the gene ends were 4 bases for V and 0 bases for J; bases not matched to a gene: 0. The CDR3: CASSWTGGSYNSPLHF. In DNA, the CDR3 is TGTGCCAGCAGCTGGACAGGGGGCTCCTATAATTCACCCCTCCACTTT. Full variable domain (outside the CDR3, taken from reference TRBV7-6 and TRBJ1-6): GAGVSQSPRYKVTKRGQDVALRCDPISGHVSLYWYRQALGQGPEFLTYFNYEAQQDKSGLPNDRFSAERPEGSISTLTIQRTEQRDSAMYRCASSWTGGSYNSPLHFGNGTRLTVT.

The J gene is TRBJ1-1, the V gene TRBV6-5; weak D call: TRBD1 (6 bases). The V gene's germline CDR1 is MNHEY and CDR2 SVGAGI. Trimming pared 6 bases from V and 7 bases from J, leaving 15 bases between. This CDR3 has 13 residues. The CDR3 loop is CASSQQGPHEAFF. In DNA, the CDR3 is TGTGCCAGCAGCCAACAGGGCCCCCATGAAGCTTTCTTT.